The 20 T cell receptor beta chains listed next were all sequenced from one sample in a study of T cell changes during pregnancy in multiple sclerosis (dated by TCRdb to between 2018 and 2021). Preparation of the library involved the immunoSEQ multiplex PCR assay. The source is immuneACCESS, and TCRdb retained only in-frame sequences with V and J called. Part of the clones is not carried over; for the studies checked, unresolved V genes explain less than half of this, and the remainder is unexplained. The sample contains around 57,000 clones, around 92% of them found a single time. The top ten constitute approximately 0.18% of the sample. Sample: CD4+ T cells from peripheral blood mononuclear cells, taken after pregnancy. These receptor sequences come from a female donor in good health, enrolled as a control in a pregnancy study.

The chain's CDR3 is CATSRAFRVLTGQNYGYTF. The CDR3 coding sequence is TGTGCCACCAGCAGAGCGTTTAGAGTTTTGACGGGACAAAACTATGGCTACACCTTC. This chain links TRBV15 with TRBJ1-2, with D possibly being TRBD1 (6 bases). Germline V gene data show CDR1 as LNHNV and CDR2 as YYDKDF (reference sequence). The CDR3 extends over 19 amino acids. V lost 1 base to trimming and J lost 2 bases, with 23 bases between them.

The chain combines TRBV5-6 with TRBJ2-7, with D possibly matching TRBD2 (5 bases). Germline CDR1 is SGHDT and CDR2 is YYEEEE. Trimming took off 4 bases at V and 1 base at J, with 12 bases between the two ends. The CDR3 has 14 residues. The DNA for the CDR3 is TGTGCCAGCAGCGCCTCCACGGGATCCTACGAGCAGTACTTC. This gives the protein CASSASTGSYEQYF.

The genes are TRBV6-5 and TRBJ1-1; D gene ambiguous. The CDR3 is 13 residues long. The germline V gene has CDR1 MNHEY and CDR2 SVGAGI. The germline V and J ends were trimmed by 6 bases and 3 bases, with 11 bases remaining between them. Here the CDR3 DNA reads TGTGCCAGCAGAGGTAGAGCGCACACTGAAGCTTTCTTT. Amino acid sequence: CASRGRAHTEAFF.

This chain connects TRBV5-6 to TRBJ2-7; TRBD1 agrees at 9 bases. The CDR3 is 15 residues long. V dropped 4 bases and J dropped 2; count of bases not matched to a gene: 7. Germline loops: CDR1 SGHDT, CDR2 YYEEEE. In nucleotides, the CDR3 is TGTGCCAGCAGCCCCCCGGGACAGGGAACCTACGAGCAGTACTTC. This encodes CASSPPGQGTYEQYF.

The chain has TRBV7-9 and TRBJ1-4; 7 positions match TRBD1. The junction had 7 bases not matched to a gene; V was cut back by 6 bases and J by 0 bases. The CDR3 sequence is 16 residues long. Germline CDR1 reads SEHNR; CDR2 reads FQNEAQ (reference sequence). In nucleotides, the CDR3 is TGTGCCAGCAGTCTAGGACAGGCTGCAACTAATGAAAAACTGTTTTTT. It is translated as CASSLGQAATNEKLFF. The entire variable domain, with the rest obtained from reference TRBV7-9 and TRBJ1-4, is as follows: DTGVSQNPRHKITKRGQNVTFRCDPISEHNRLYWYRQTLGQGPEFLTYFQNEAQLEKSRLLSDRFSAERPKGSFSTLEIQRTEQGDSAMYLCASSLGQAATNEKLFFGSGTQLSVL.

This chain joins TRBV19 and TRBJ1-3, with unresolved D. The CDR3 has 13 amino acids. Looked up from germline, CDR1 is LNHDA and CDR2 is SQIVND (reference sequence). V was clipped by 8 bases and J by 4 bases, with 12 bases between them. CDR3 loop: CASARGRGNTIYF. The CDR3 DNA reads as TGTGCCAGTGCCCGTGGTAGAGGAAACACCATATATTTT.

This rearrangement joins TRBV7-2 to TRBJ1-2, with a possible D match to TRBD1 (5 bases). Trimming stripped 5 bases from V and 3 bases from J, with 10 bases between. The CDR3 length is 13 residues. Germline V gene lookup returns CDR1 SGHTA and CDR2 FQGNSA. The CDR3, as DNA: TGTGCCAGCAGCGTCGGGGGGGACTATGGCTACACCTTC. Translation gives CASSVGGDYGYTF. The whole variable domain, remainder taken from reference TRBV7-2 and TRBJ1-2, is GAGVSQSPSNKVTEKGKDVELRCDPISGHTALYWYRQSLGQGLEFLIYFQGNSAPDKSGLPSDRFSAERTGGSVSTLTIQRTQQEDSAVYLCASSVGGDYGYTFGSGTRLTVV.

This clone was seen only a few times. This CDR3 reads CATSPRFNQPQHF. CDR3 bases: TGTGCCACCAGCCCCAGGTTCAATCAGCCCCAGCATTTT. The genes are TRBV15 and TRBJ1-5; D not certain. Trimming left V 5 bases short and J 3 bases short, with 8 bases between. The CDR3 loop spans 13 amino acids. Germline values: CDR1 LNHNV, CDR2 YYDKDF (reference sequence).

CDR3 amino acids: CASSSQGQGSHEQYF. CDR3 bases: TGTGCCAGCAGCTCCCAGGGACAGGGTTCCCACGAGCAGTACTTC. The chain carries TRBV7-3 and TRBJ2-7; 9 positions agree with TRBD1. CDR1 and CDR2 from the germline V gene are SGHTA and FQGTGA. V lost 4 bases and J lost 5; bases outside the gene matches: 9. There are 15 residues in the CDR3.

V usage is TRBV5-1 and J usage is TRBJ2-7, with 8 bases fitting TRBD1. This CDR3 comprises 14 residues. The germline CDR1 and CDR2 sequences are SGHRS and YFSETQ. V gave up 0 bases and J gave up 6 bases; unmatched junction bases: 5. Written as DNA, the CDR3 is TGCGCCAGCAGCTTGGGGCAGGGGGCGATCGAGCAGTACTTC. This gives the protein CASSLGQGAIEQYF.

The chain carries TRBV7-9 and TRBJ1-1; 9 bases match TRBD1. Looked up from germline, CDR1 is SEHNR and CDR2 is FQNEAQ (reference sequence). The length of the CDR3 is 16 residues. V shed 0 bases and J 1 base; nucleotides not matched to a gene: 3. The CDR3 nucleotides are TGTGCCAGCAGCTTAGCTGGACAGGGGAAGAACACTGAAGCTTTCTTT. This codes for CASSLAGQGKNTEAFF.

This chain joins TRBV5-1 and TRBJ2-7; 7 positions agree with TRBD2. The germline gives CDR1 SGHRS, CDR2 YFSETQ. This CDR3 region has 16 residues. The V and J ends lost 1 base and 3 bases, in that order; junction bases with no gene match: 10. The CDR3 nucleotides read TGCGCCAGCAGCTTGCTAGCAGCGGGGTCTGACTACGAGCAGTACTTC. Its translation: CASSLLAAGSDYEQYF.

The rearrangement joins TRBV7-9 to TRBJ2-5; 7 bases align to TRBD2. CDR1 and CDR2 from the germline V gene are SEHNR and FQNEAQ (reference sequence). CDR3 length equals 13 residues. V lost 4 bases, J lost 4 bases, and 3 bases stayed unmatched. The DNA of the CDR3 is TGTGCCAGCAGCTACGCGGGGGTAGAGACCCAGTACTTC. Protein product: CASSYAGVETQYF.

The rearrangement links TRBV20-1 to TRBJ1-2; D unclear. The ends were cut back, 5 bases at V and 10 bases at J, with 11 bases in the middle. This CDR3 has 10 residues. CDR1 and CDR2 from the germline V gene are DFQATT and SNEGSKA (reference sequence). CDR3 amino acids: CSAASVNYTF. In nucleotides, the CDR3 is TGCAGTGCTGCCTCAGTGAACTACACCTTC.

The chain carries TRBV25-1 and TRBJ2-4, with 10 bases fitting TRBD1. The CDR3 is 17 residues long. J gave up 5 bases and V 4 bases, and 11 bases lay outside the gene matches. Germline V lookup: CDR1 MGHDK, CDR2 SYGVNS. CDR3 coding DNA: TGTGCCAGCAGTGGATCCGGGGACAGGGGTTGGGAAAACATTCAGTACTTC. Its protein is CASSGSGDRGWENIQYF.

This sequence joins TRBV7-2 and TRBJ1-5; D might be TRBD1 (6 bases). There are 15 residues in the CDR3. V lost 4 bases and J 5 bases, leaving 15 bases between the germline ends. From germline, CDR1 is SGHTA and CDR2 FQGNSA. CDR3: CASSSAGTTYQPQHF. CDR3 nucleotide sequence: TGTGCCAGCAGCTCGGCCGGGACAACCTATCAGCCCCAGCATTTT.

The CDR3 DNA reads TGTGCCAGCAGCTGGCCCAGGGCTACAGGTGGCGGGGAGCTGTTTTTT. Translation gives CASSWPRATGGGELFF. The chain links TRBV27 to TRBJ2-2; a possible D gene is TRBD1 (5 bases). The CDR3 has 16 residues. Between the trimmed V and J ends, which lost 6 bases and 7 bases, there was a span of 21 bases. Germline V gene lookup returns CDR1 MNHEY and CDR2 SMNVEV (reference sequence).

The chain uses TRBV18 and TRBJ2-3; the match to TRBD2 covers 11 bases. This CDR3 contains 16 residues. Germline assignment: CDR1 KGHSH and CDR2 LQKENI. V gave up 4 bases and J gave up 3 bases; unmatched junction bases: 6. For the CDR3, the DNA is TGTGCCAGCTCACTCCGGACTAGCGGGCATACAGATACGCAGTATTTT. It yields the protein CASSLRTSGHTDTQYF. Using reference TRBV18 and TRBJ2-3 for the parts outside the CDR3, the full variable domain is NAGVMQNPRHLVRRRGQEARLRCSPMKGHSHVYWYRQLPEEGLKFMVYLQKENIIDESGMPKERFSAEFPKEGPSILRIQQVVRGDSAAYFCASSLRTSGHTDTQYFGPGTRLTVL.

The chain links TRBV18 to TRBJ2-2; TRBD1 agrees at 7 bases. This CDR3 is built from 15 residues. From germline, CDR1 is KGHSH and CDR2 LQKENI. The V segment lost 1 base and the J segment 2 bases; nucleotides outside the gene matches: 1. CDR3 in amino acids: CASSPQGANTGELFF. The CDR3 coding sequence is TGTGCCAGCTCACCACAGGGGGCTAACACCGGGGAGCTGTTTTTT.

CDR3 residues: CASSLIRGLSQPQHF. In nucleotides, the CDR3 is TGTGCCAGCAGCTTAATCAGGGGGCTAAGCCAGCCCCAGCATTTT. This chain uses TRBV7-6 with TRBJ1-5; 8 bases are shared with TRBD1. CDR3 length: 15 amino acids. V shed 2 bases, J shed 7 bases, and the junction held 7 bases outside the gene matches. The germline V gene encodes CDR1 SGHVS and CDR2 FNYEAQ.